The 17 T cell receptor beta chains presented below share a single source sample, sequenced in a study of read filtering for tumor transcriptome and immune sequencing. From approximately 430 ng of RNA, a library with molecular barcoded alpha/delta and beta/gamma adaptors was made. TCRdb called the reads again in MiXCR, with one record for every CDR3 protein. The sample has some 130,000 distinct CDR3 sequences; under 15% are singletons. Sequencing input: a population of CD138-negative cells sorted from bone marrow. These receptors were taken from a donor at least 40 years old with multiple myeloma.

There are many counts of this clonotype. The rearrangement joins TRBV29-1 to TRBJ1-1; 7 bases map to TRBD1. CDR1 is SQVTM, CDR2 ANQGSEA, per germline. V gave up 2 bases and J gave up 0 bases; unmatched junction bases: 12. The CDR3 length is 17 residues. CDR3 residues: CSVEPGTAYYLNTEAFF. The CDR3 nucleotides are TGCAGCGTTGAACCCGGGACAGCCTACTACCTGAACACTGAAGCTTTCTTT.

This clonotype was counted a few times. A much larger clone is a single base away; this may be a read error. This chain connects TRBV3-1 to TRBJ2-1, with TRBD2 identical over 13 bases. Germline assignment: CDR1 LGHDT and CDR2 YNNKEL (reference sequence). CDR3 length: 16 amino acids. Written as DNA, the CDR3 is TGTGCCAGCGGCCAAGGACCGGGACTAGCGGGGTATGAGCAGTTCTTC. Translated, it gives CASGQGPGLAGYEQFF.

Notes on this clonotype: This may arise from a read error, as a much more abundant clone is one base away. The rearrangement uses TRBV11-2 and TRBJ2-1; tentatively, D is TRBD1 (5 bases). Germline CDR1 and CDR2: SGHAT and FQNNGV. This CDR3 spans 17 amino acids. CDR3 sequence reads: CASSIYRQHKRPNGQFF. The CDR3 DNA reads TGTGCCAGCAGCATTTATAGACAGCACAAGCGCCCCAATGGGCAGTTCTTC.

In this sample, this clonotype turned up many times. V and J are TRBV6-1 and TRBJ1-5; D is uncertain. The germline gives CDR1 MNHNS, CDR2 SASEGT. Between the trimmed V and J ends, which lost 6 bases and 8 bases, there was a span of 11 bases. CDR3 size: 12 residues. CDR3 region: CASRDARKPQHF. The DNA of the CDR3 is TGTGCCAGCAGAGACGCGAGGAAGCCCCAGCATTTT.

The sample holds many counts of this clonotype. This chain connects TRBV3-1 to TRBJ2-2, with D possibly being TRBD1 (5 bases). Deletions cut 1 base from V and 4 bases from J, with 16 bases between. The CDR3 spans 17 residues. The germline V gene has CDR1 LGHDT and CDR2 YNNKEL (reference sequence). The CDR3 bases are TGTGCCAGCAGCCAAGGGGCCAGGGCTTTAGGCACCGGGGAGCTGTTTTTT. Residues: CASSQGARALGTGELFF.

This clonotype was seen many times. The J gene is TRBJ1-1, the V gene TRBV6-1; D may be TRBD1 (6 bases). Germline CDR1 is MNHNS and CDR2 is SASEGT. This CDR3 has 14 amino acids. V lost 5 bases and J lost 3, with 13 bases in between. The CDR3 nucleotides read TGTGCCAGCAGTCAACAGGGTGCGGACACTGAAGCTTTCTTT. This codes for CASSQQGADTEAFF.

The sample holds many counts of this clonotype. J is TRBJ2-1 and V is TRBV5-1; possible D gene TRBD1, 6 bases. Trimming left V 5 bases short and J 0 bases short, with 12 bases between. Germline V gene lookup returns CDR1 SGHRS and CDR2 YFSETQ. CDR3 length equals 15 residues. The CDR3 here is CASRRGGSSYNEQFF. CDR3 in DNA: TGCGCCAGCAGGCGAGGGGGATCCTCCTACAATGAGCAGTTCTTC.

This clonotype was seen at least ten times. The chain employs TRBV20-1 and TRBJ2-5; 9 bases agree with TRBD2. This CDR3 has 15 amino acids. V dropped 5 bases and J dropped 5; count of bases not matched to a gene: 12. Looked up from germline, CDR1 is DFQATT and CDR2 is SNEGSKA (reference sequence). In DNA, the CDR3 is TGCAGTGCTCTGACTAGCGGCCTCCTGGCGGAGACCCAGTACTTC. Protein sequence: CSALTSGLLAETQYF.

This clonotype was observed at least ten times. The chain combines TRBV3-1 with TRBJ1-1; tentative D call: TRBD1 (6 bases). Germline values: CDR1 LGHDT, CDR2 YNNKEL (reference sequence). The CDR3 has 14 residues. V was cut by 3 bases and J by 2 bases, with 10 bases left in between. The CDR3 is CASSQAQGNTEAFF. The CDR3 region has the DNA TGTGCCAGCAGCCAGGCACAGGGAAACACTGAAGCTTTCTTT.

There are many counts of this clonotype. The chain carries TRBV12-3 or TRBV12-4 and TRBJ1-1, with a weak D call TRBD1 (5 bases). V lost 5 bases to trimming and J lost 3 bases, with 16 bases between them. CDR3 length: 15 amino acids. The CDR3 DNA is TGTGCCAGCAGTCCTCCGGGTAGGGGTGACACTGAAGCTTTCTTT. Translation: CASSPPGRGDTEAFF.

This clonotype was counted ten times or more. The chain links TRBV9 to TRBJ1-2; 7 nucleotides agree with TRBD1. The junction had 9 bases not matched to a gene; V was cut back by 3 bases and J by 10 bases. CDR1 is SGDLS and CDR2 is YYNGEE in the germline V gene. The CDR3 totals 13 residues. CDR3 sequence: CASSAPGQEDYTF. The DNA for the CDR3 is TGTGCCAGCAGCGCCCCCGGACAGGAAGACTACACCTTC.

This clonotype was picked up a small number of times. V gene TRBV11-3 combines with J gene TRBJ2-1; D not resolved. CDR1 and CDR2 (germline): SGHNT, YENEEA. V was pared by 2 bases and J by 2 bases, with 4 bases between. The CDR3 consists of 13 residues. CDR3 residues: CASSLYPYNEQFF. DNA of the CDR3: TGTGCCAGCAGCTTATACCCCTACAATGAGCAGTTCTTC. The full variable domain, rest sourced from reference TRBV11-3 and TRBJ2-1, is EAGVVQSPRYKIIEKKQPVAFWCNPISGHNTLYWYLQNLGQGPELLIRYENEEAVDDSQLPKDRFSAERLKGVDSTLKIQPAELGDSAVYLCASSLYPYNEQFFGPGTRLTVL.

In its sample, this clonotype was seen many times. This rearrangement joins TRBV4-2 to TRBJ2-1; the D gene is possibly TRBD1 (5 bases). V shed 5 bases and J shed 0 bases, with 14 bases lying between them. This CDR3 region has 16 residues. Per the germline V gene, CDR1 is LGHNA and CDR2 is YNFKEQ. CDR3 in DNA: TGTGCCAGCAGCTCTAGGCTCGACAGCTCCTACAATGAGCAGTTCTTC. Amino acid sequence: CASSSRLDSSYNEQFF.

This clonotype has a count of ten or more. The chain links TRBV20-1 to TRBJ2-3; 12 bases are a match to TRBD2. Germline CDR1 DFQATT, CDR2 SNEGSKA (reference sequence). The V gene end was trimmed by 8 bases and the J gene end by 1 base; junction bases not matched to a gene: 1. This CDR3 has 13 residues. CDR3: CSRTSGGTDTQYF. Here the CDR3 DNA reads TGCAGTCGGACTAGCGGGGGCACAGATACGCAGTATTTT.

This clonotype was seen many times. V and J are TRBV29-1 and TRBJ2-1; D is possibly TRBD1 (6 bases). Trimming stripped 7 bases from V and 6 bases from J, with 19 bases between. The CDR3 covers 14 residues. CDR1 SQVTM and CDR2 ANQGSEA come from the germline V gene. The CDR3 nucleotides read TGCAGCGCCGAGGCGCCAGGGGTCGGCAATGAGCAGTTCTTC. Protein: CSAEAPGVGNEQFF.

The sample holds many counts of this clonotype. The CDR3 loop reads CSAPDPHEQFF. The CDR3 DNA reads as TGCAGTGCCCCGGACCCCCATGAGCAGTTCTTC. This sequence joins TRBV20-1 and TRBJ2-1; the D is unclear. Trimming pared 6 bases from V and 8 bases from J, leaving 11 bases between. The CDR3 contains 11 residues. Germline CDR1 is DFQATT and CDR2 is SNEGSKA (reference sequence).

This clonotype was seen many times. CDR3 nucleotide sequence: TGCAGCGTCCTCAGGGACCAACAAGGGAGGGCTTTCTTT. Translation: CSVLRDQQGRAFF. V usage is TRBV29-1 and J usage is TRBJ1-1; a weak D match, TRBD1 (5 bases). Per the germline V gene, CDR1 is SQVTM and CDR2 is ANQGSEA. This CDR3 spans 13 amino acids. V lost 6 bases to trimming and J lost 11 bases, with 22 bases between them.